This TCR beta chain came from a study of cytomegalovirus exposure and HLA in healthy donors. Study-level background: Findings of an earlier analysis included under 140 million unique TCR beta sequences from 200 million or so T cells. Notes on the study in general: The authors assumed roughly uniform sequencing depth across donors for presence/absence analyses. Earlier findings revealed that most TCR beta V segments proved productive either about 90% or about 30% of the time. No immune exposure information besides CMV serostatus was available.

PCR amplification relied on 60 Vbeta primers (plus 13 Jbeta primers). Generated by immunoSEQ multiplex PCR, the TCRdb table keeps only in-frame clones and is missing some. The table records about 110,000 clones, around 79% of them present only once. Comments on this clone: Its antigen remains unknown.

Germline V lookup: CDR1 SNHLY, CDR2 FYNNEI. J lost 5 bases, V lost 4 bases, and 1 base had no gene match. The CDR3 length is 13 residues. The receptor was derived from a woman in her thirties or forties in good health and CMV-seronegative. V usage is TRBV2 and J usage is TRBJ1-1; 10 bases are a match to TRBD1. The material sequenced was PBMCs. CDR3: CASSVDRGTEAFF. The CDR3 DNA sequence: TGTGCCAGCAGTGTGGACAGGGGGACTGAAGCTTTCTTT.